The T cell receptor (beta chain) under discussion was sequenced for a study of blood T cell repertoires in COVID-19. The overall study: Donors in the United States, Italy and Spain gave samples during acute or convalescent COVID-19. Sample material is recorded as cDNA or gDNA derived from T cells, B-cell-depleted T cells, or PBMCs.

Followed longitudinally, the Seattle patients had been enrolled during active infection. Germline values: CDR1 LGHNA, CDR2 YSLEER. V shed 0 bases and J shed 8 bases, with 16 bases lying between them. The CDR3 is 16 amino acids. Under the authors' procedure: Counts of nucleated cells, estimated from reference gene primer amplification, were obtained. TCRdb's table, derived via immunoSEQ multiplex PCR, lists solely in-frame clones and lacks some. V and J calls and clone size are copied from that table; D and trimming were computed from the DNA. The data contain approximately 230,000 clones, 88% of them seen just once; the ten biggest clones take up roughly 6.7%.

The clonotype comes from a woman in her thirties with COVID-19, enrolled during active disease. This rearrangement joins TRBV4-3 to TRBJ1-4; D perhaps matches TRBD1 (5 bases). The specimen was peripheral blood. CDR3 sequence (DNA): TGCGCCAGCAGCCAAGACGAGGCAGGGTTAGGCGAAAAACTGTTTTTT. Encoded protein: CASSQDEAGLGEKLFF.